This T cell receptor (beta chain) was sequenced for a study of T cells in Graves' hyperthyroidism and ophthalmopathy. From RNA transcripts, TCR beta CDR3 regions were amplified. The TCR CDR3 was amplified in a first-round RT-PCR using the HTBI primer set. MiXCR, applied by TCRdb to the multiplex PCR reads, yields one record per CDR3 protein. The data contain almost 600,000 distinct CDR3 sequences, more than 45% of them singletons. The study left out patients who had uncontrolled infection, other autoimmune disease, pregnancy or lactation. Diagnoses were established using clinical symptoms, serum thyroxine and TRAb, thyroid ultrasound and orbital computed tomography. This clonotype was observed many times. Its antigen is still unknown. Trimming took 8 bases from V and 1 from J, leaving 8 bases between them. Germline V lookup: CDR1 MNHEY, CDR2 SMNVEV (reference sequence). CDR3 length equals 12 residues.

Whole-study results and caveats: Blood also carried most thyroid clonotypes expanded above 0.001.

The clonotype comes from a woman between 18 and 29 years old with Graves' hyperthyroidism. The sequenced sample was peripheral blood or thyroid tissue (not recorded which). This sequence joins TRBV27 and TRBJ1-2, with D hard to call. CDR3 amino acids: CASGRNNYGYTF. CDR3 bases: TGTGCCAGCGGGAGGAATAACTATGGCTACACCTTC.